This entry lists 8 T cell receptor beta chains sequenced from one sample in a study of CD8+CD57+ T cells in acquired aplastic anemia. Profiling of TCR beta VDJ combinations and CDR3 sequences used genomic DNA as template. MiXCR was run by TCRdb on the reads, yielding one entry per CDR3 protein. The data hold 250,000 to 300,000 distinct CDR3 sequences, with around 60% observed a single time. The sequenced sample consisted of sorted CD4+, CD8+, or CD8+CD57+ T cells (not recorded which) from PBMCs. The origin of the receptors is a human donor with severe aplastic anemia or a healthy control (not recorded which).

This clonotype came up many times. The chain is built from TRBV6-5 and TRBJ2-5; D is unclear. Trimming stripped 0 bases from V and 5 bases from J, with 10 bases between. CDR3 length: 14 amino acids. CDR1 is MNHEY and CDR2 is SVGAGI in the germline V gene. CDR3 bases: TGTGCCAGCAGTTACTCGGTTGTGGAGGAGACCCAGTACTTC. It codes for CASSYSVVEETQYF.

This clonotype was detected only a few times. The gene calls are TRBV7-8 and TRBJ1-2; D is possibly TRBD1 (6 bases). With 1 base removed from V and 9 bases from J, the gap between germline ends came to 12 bases. The CDR3 consists of 13 residues. The V gene's germline CDR1 is SGHVS and CDR2 FQNEAQ. For the CDR3, the DNA is TGTGCCAGCAGCTTAGGCGGGGGCCGGAGCTACACCTTC. Its protein is CASSLGGGRSYTF. Filled out from reference TRBV7-8 and TRBJ1-2, the complete variable domain reads GAGVSQSPRYKVAKRGQDVALRCDPISGHVSLFWYQQALGQGPEFLTYFQNEAQLDKSGLPSDRFFAERPEGSVSTLKIQRTQQEDSAVYLCASSLGGGRSYTFGSGTRLTVV.

The chain links TRBV14 to TRBJ2-3; TRBD2 is a possible D gene (5 bases). Germline V gene sequence: CDR1 SGHDN, CDR2 FVKESK. The CDR3 is made up of 17 amino acids. Between the trimmed V and J ends, which lost 0 bases and 1 base, there was a span of 14 bases. The CDR3 coding sequence is TGTGCCAGCAGCCAAGATATCGGCGGGTGGGGCACAGATACGCAGTATTTT. Translated, it gives CASSQDIGGWGTDTQYF.

There are many counts of this clonotype. The chain has TRBV12-3 or TRBV12-4 and TRBJ1-1, with 9 bases that match TRBD1. V was clipped by 6 bases and J by 0 bases; unmatched bases: 8. The CDR3 is 16 residues long. CDR3 bases: TGTGCCAGCAGCCCAGGGACAGGGAGGATGAACACTGAAGCTTTCTTT. Translated, it gives CASSPGTGRMNTEAFF.

There are many counts of this clonotype. The gene calls are TRBV12-3 or TRBV12-4 and TRBJ2-3; 9 bases are shared with TRBD2. Losses at the gene ends were 5 bases for V and 14 bases for J; bases not matched to a gene: 11. The CDR3 sequence is 13 residues long. The CDR3 reads CASSTPLAGKVYF. The CDR3 nucleotides are TGTGCCAGCAGTACCCCTCTAGCGGGGAAGGTGTATTTT.

In this sample, this clonotype turned up many times. The chain uses TRBV20-1 and TRBJ2-1; D remains unclear. Per the germline V gene, CDR1 is DFQATT and CDR2 is SNEGSKA (reference sequence). The CDR3 loop spans 12 amino acids. V was shortened by 5 bases and J by 8 bases, with 13 bases between the two germline ends. The CDR3 loop is CSASGIKDEQFF. The CDR3 bases are TGCAGTGCTTCCGGTATAAAAGATGAGCAGTTCTTC.

This clonotype showed up many times. V gene TRBV6-5 combines with J gene TRBJ1-2, with a tentative D call TRBD1 (6 bases). V dropped 7 bases and J dropped 2 bases, with 14 bases sitting between them. There are 14 residues in the CDR3. Germline V gives CDR1 MNHEY, CDR2 SVGAGI. Written as DNA, the CDR3 is TGTGCCAGCACCCGCAATGGACAGAACTATGGCTACACCTTC. Translated, it gives CASTRNGQNYGYTF.

This chain links TRBV9 with TRBJ2-1, with D tentatively TRBD1 (6 bases). Per the germline V gene, CDR1 is SGDLS and CDR2 is YYNGEE. Trimming cost V 0 bases and J 7 bases, with 14 bases left between them. The CDR3 loop spans 15 amino acids. CDR3 region: CASSVGGGKGNEQFF. As DNA, the CDR3 is TGTGCCAGCAGCGTAGGAGGGGGTAAGGGAAATGAGCAGTTCTTC.